Given below is one TCR beta chain in context. This sample stems from a study of blood T cell repertoires in COVID-19. Looking at the study overall: Specimens from acute and convalescent COVID-19 originated in the United States, Italy and Spain. Sample material is recorded as cDNA or gDNA derived from T cells, B-cell-depleted T cells, or PBMCs.

In the original analysis: Reference gene primer amplification in the assay estimated nucleated cell counts. The assay was immunoSEQ multiplex PCR, and TCRdb's table has in-frame clones only and misses some. V, J and clone size were drawn from that table, and D and trimming were deduced from the DNA. The sample lists 90,000 or so clones, about 79% occurring once. The CDR3 has 15 residues. V shed 7 bases and J 0 bases; nucleotides not matched to a gene: 3. Germline V gene data show CDR1 as MNHNY and CDR2 as SVGAGI (reference sequence). The sample consisted of peripheral blood. The TCR sequence derives from a man in his fifties or sixties with acute or convalescent COVID-19. This chain links TRBV6-6 with TRBJ1-4, with 9 bases that match TRBD1. This CDR3 reads CASNDRGATNEKLFF. CDR3 nucleotide sequence: TGTGCCAGCAATGACAGGGGGGCAACTAATGAAAAACTGTTTTTT.